Included here is one TCR beta chain sequence, with context. Antigen unknown. Random hexamers were used to reverse transcribe an amount of about 0.5 to 1 ug RNA. Multiplex PCR with immunoSEQ amplified the TCR beta CDR3 across 54 Vbeta and 13 Jbeta. A single record per CDR3 protein comes from TCRdb applying MiXCR to the immunoSEQ multiplex PCR reads. Of about 120,000 distinct CDR3 sequences in the sample, roughly 94% were seen once. The sample originates from a study of CD8 T cells in Susac syndrome. The overall study: Sequencing included Susac syndrome patients, roughly six of them with active disease and fewer than 10 in remission. Blood was drawn from patients with Susac syndrome. At that point, they were therapy-naive, on corticosteroids, or on intravenous immunoglobulin alone.

Germline V gene sequence: CDR1 SQVTM, CDR2 ANQGSEA. The CDR3 loop spans 14 amino acids. V was pared by 4 bases and J by 8 bases, with 15 bases between. Study-wide results and limits: The study identified roughly seventeen and five Susac-specific public clones in total CD8+ and CD8+ TEMRA repertoires.

The chain uses TRBV29-1 and TRBJ1-6; D gene ambiguous. The sequence derives from a human donor with Susac syndrome. Input material: CD8+ T cells from PBMCs. CDR3 residues: CSVGGGSSDSPLHF. The CDR3 bases are TGCAGCGTTGGGGGAGGAAGTTCAGATTCACCCCTCCACTTT. The full variable domain, in which reference TRBV29-1 and TRBJ1-6 provide the parts outside the CDR3, is SAVISQKPSRDICQRGTSLTIQCQVDSQVTMMFWYRQQPGQSLTLIATANQGSEATYESGFVIDKFPISRPNLTFSTLTVSNMSPEDSSIYLCSVGGGSSDSPLHFGNGTRLTVT.